This TCR beta chain comes out of a study of naive CD8 T cells in extremely preterm neonates (dated by TCRdb to the late 2010s). Background on the whole study: The age range of the adult participants is stated as 25-50 years in the abstract but as 20-50 years in the methods. The study compared the TCRbeta CDR3 repertoires of sorted naive CD8+ T cells among four age groups: extremely preterm neonates, term neonates, young children and adults. What the authors observed across the whole study: Preterm CDR3s were shorter, with fewer N additions and less junctional trimming, and were closer to germline than those of older groups. Among the limitations the authors pointed out were a small sample size and productive template counts that varied across preterm samples. A larger fraction of CDR3 nucleotide sequences was shared among preterm neonates (roughly 2.7%) than among term neonates (roughly 0.4%), young children (approximately 0.03%) and adults (approximately 0.01%). Preterm neonates showed significantly lower iChao1 richness than every other age group (p < 0.05) along with an even clone distribution, indicating a less rich repertoire. To track T cell development within individuals, the authors urged prospective longitudinal studies of preterm and term neonates.

TCRbeta CDR3 regions were amplified from genomic DNA by a two-step, bias-controlled multiplex PCR. The multiplex PCR included primers specific for each TRBV and TRBJ gene segment. The immunoSEQ Assay was used to generate TCRbeta repertoire data. As for how the authors treated the data: To merge closely related sequences, reads went through filtering and clustering using a relative-frequency ratio and a modified nearest-neighbor algorithm. IMGT annotation was followed for the assignment of V, D and J genes to CDR3 sequences. Template counts were quantified against synthetic TCR CDR3 analog sequences and normalized for PCR amplification bias. Only unique productive sequences, defined as in-frame CDR3 sequences without stop codons, were included in the analyses. The immunoSEQ Analyzer software was used to compute clonality, defined as 1 minus Pielou's evenness, and iChao1 richness. Statistical tests were run in JMP, with either Student's t-test or a non-parametric test chosen according to Shapiro-Wilk normality results. In its TCRdb copy, this immuneACCESS table keeps in-frame sequences only and misses some clones. Where compared with another copy, unresolved V genes explain less than half of these, and the others have no known cause. V and J calls and clone size come straight from that table; D and trimming were deduced from the DNA. Across this sample there are approximately 7,000 clones, with 95% to 98% seen only once. The ten largest clones add up to roughly 0.35% of the sample.

Remarks on this clone: Its antigen is unknown. No clone much larger than this one lies a single base away; base qualities are absent.

Per the germline V gene (reference sequence), LNHNV is the CDR1 and YYDKDF is the CDR2. Including the terminal cysteine and phenylalanine, the CDR3 comprises 13 residues. Only the CDR3 DNA stays, 39 bases, in frame from base 1. V was cut back by 5 bases and J by 9 bases, leaving a gap of 14 bases between them. Peripheral blood was donated by five healthy children aged roughly 15-60 months who were having elective routine surgery, plus five healthy nonsmoking adults. The adult controls were healthy nonsmokers between roughly 20 and 50 years old, with a median age of approximately 36 years. A FACSAria III cell sorter was used to sort live, Annexin V-negative naive CD8+ T cells (CD3+CD8+CD45RA+CCR7+). Each sample yielded roughly 18,000 to 110,000 sorted naive CD8+ T cells. Ficoll-Paque density gradient centrifugation was used to isolate mononuclear cells from diluted blood. Mononuclear cells were cryopreserved in roughly 10% DMSO with about 90% FBS and stored long term at -150°C before sorting. After thawing, the cells were stained with Annexin V and with antibodies against CD3, CD8, CCR7 and CD45RA. The DNeasy Blood and Tissue Kit was used to extract genomic DNA from sorted cell pellets that had been snap-frozen.

Source material: naive CD8+ T cells from blood. The chain is encoded by TRBV15 joined to TRBJ1-5, with the D gene uncertain. The sequence came from a human donor in good health. The nucleotide sequence reads as follows: TGTGCCACCAGCGAACAGTTCAAGAGGCCCCAGCATTTT. This codes for CATSEQFKRPQHF.